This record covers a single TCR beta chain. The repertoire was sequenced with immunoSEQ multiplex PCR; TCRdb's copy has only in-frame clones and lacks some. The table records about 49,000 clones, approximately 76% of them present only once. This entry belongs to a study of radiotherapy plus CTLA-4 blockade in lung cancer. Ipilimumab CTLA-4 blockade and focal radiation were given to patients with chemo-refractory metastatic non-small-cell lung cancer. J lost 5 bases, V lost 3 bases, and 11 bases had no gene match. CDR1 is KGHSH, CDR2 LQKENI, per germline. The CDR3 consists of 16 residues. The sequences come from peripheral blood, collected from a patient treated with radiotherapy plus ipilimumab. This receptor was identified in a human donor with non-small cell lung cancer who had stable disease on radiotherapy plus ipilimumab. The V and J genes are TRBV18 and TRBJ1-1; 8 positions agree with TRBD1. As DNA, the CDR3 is TGTGCCAGCTCACCTCAGCCAGGGGGCAGAGTAACTGAAGCTTTCTTT. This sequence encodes CASSPQPGGRVTEAFF.